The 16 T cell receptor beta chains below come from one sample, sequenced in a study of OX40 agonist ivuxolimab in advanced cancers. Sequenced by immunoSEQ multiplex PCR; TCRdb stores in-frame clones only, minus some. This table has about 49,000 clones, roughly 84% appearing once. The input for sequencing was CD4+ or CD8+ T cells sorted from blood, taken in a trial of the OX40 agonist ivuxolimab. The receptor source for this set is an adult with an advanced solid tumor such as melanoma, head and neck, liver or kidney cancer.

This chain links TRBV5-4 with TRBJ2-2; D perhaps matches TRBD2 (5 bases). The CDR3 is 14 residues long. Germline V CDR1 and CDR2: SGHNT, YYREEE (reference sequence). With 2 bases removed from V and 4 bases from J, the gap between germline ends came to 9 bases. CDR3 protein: CASSFVARTGELFF. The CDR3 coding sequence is TGTGCCAGCAGCTTCGTAGCGCGCACCGGGGAGCTGTTTTTT.

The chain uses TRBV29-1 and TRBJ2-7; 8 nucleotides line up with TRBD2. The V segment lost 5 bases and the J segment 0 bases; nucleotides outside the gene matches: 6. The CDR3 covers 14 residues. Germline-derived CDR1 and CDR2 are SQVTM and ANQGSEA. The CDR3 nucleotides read TGCAGCGTTTTCACTAGCGGTAGCTCCTACGAGCAGTACTTC. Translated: CSVFTSGSSYEQYF.

The CDR3: CAWTGGRKGYTF. The CDR3 bases are TGTGCCTGGACAGGGGGGAGAAAGGGATACACCTTC. The gene calls are TRBV30 and TRBJ1-2; 7 positions match TRBD1. CDR3 length equals 12 residues. Looked up from germline, CDR1 is GTSNPN and CDR2 is SVGIG (reference sequence). With 4 bases clipped from V and 11 bases from J, the junction kept 10 bases outside the gene matches.

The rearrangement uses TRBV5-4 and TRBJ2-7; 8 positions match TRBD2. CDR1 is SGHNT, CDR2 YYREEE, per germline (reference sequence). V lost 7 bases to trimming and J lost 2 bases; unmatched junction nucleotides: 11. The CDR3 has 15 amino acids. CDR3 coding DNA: TGTGCCAGCTCGACCGGGCGCGGGAGGACCTACGAGCAGTACTTC. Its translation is CASSTGRGRTYEQYF. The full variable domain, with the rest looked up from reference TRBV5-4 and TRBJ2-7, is ETGVTQSPTHLIKTRGQQVTLRCSSQSGHNTVSWYQQALGQGPQFIFQYYREEENGRGNFPPRFSGLQFPNYSSELNVNALELDDSALYLCASSTGRGRTYEQYFGPGTRLTVT.

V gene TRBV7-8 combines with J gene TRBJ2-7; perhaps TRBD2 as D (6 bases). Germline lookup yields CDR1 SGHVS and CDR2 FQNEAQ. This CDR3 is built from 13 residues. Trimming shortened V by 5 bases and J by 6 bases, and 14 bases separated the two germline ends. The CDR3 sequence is CASSIFQGGEQYF. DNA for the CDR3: TGTGCCAGCAGCATTTTCCAGGGAGGCGAGCAGTACTTC.

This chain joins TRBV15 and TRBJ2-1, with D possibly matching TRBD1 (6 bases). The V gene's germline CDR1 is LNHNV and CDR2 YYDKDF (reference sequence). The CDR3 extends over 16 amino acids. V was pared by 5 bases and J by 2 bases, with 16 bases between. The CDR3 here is CATSRNDRSPYNEQFF. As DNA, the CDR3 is TGTGCCACCAGCCGAAACGACAGGTCGCCCTACAATGAGCAGTTCTTC.

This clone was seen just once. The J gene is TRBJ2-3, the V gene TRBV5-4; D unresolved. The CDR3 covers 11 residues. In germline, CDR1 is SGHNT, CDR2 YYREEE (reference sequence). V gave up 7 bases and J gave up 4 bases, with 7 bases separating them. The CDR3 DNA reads TGTGCCAGCGGAAGAGCAGATACGCAGTATTTT. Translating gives CASGRADTQYF.

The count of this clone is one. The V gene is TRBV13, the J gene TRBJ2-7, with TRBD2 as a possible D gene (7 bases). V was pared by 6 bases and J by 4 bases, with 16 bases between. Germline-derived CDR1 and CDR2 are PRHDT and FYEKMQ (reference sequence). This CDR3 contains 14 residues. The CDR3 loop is CASSLADSLYEQYF. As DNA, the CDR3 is TGTGCCAGCAGTCTAGCGGACAGCCTATACGAGCAGTACTTC.

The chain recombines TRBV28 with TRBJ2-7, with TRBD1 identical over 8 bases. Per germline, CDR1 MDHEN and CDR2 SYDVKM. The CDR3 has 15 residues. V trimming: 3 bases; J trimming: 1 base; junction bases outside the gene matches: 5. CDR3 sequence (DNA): TGTGCCAGCAGTTTCCACCGGGACAGGTCCTACGAGCAGTACTTC. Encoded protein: CASSFHRDRSYEQYF. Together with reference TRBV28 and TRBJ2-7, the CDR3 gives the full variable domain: DVKVTQSSRYLVKRTGEKVFLECVQDMDHENMFWYRQDPGLGLRLIYFSYDVKMKEKGDIPEGYSVSREKKERFSLILESASTNQTSMYLCASSFHRDRSYEQYFGPGTRLTVT.

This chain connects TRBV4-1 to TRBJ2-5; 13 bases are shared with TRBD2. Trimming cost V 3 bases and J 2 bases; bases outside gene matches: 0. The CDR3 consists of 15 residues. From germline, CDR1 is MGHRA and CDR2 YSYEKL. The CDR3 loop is CASSQGLAGQETQYF. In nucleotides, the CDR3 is TGCGCCAGCAGCCAGGGACTAGCGGGACAAGAGACCCAGTACTTC.

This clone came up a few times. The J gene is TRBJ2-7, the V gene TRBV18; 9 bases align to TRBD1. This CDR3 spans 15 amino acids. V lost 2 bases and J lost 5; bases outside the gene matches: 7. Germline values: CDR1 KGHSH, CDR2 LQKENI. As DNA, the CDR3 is TGTGCCAGCTCACCAGGAACAGGGGGCAGCGACGAGCAGTACTTC. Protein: CASSPGTGGSDEQYF.

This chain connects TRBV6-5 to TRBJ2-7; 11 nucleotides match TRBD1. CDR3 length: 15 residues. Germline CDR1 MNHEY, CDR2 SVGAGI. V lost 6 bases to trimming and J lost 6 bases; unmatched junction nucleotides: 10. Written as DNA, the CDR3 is TGTGCCAGCAGAATGGGACAGGGGGTAGTCAGCGAGCAGTACTTC. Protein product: CASRMGQGVVSEQYF.

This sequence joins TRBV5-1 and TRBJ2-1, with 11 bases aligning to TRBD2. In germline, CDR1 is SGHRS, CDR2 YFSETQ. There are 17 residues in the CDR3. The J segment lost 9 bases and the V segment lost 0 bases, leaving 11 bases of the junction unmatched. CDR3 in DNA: TGCGCCAGCAGCTTGGGTTCATTAGCGGGAGGGCGGAGTGAGCAGTTCTTC. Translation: CASSLGSLAGGRSEQFF.

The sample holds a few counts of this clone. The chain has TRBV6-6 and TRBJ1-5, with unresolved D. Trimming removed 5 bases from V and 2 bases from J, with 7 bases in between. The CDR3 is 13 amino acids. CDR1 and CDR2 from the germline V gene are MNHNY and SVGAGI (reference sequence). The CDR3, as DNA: TGTGCCAGCAGTGCGGGAGGCAATCAGCCCCAGCATTTT. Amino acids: CASSAGGNQPQHF.

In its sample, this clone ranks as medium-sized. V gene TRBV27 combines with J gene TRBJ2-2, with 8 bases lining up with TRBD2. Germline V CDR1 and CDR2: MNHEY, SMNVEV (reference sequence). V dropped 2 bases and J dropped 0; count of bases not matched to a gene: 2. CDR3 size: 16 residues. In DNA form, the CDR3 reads TGTGCCAGCAGTTTAGCGGGAGGCTCGAACACCGGGGAGCTGTTTTTT. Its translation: CASSLAGGSNTGELFF.

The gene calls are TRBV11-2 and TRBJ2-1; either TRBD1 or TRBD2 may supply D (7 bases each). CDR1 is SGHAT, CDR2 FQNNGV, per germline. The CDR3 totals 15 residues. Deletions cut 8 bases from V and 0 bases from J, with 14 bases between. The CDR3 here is CASRSGGGSYNEQFF. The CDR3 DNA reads TGTGCCAGCCGCTCAGGGGGGGGCTCCTACAATGAGCAGTTCTTC. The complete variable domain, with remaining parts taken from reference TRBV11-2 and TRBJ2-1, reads EAGVAQSPRYKIIEKRQSVAFWCNPISGHATLYWYQQILGQGPKLLIQFQNNGVVDDSQLPKDRFSAERLKGVDSTLKIQPAKLEDSAVYLCASRSGGGSYNEQFFGPGTRLTVL.